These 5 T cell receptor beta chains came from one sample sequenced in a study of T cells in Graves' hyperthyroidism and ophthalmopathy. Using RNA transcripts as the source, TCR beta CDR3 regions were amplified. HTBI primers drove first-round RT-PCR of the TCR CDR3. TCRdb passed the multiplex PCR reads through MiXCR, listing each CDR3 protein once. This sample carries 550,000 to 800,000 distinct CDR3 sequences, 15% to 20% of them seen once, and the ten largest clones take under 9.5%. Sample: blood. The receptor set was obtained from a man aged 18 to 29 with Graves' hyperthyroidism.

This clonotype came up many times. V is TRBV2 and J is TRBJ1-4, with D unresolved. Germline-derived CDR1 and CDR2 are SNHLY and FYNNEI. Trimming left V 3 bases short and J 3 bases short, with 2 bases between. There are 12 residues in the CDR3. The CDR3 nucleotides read TGTGCCAGCAGTGACTCTAATGAAAAACTGTTTTTT. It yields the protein CASSDSNEKLFF.

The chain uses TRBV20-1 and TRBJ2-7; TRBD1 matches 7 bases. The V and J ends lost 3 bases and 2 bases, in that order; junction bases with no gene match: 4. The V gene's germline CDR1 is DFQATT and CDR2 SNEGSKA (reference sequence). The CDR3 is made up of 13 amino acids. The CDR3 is CSARETGAYEQYF. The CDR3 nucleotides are TGCAGTGCTAGGGAAACAGGGGCCTACGAGCAGTACTTC.

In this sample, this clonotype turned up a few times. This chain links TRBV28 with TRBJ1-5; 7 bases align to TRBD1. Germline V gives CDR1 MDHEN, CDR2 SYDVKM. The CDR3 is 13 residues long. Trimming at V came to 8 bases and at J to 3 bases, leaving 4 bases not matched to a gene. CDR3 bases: TGTGCCAGCGTCAGGGGGACCAATCAGCCCCAGCATTTT. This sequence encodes CASVRGTNQPQHF.

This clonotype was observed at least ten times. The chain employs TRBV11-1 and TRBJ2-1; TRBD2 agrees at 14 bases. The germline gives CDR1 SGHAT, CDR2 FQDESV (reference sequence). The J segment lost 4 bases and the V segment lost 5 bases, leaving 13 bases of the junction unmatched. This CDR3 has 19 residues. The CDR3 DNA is TGTGCCAGCAGCGCCGGACTAGCGGGAGGAGGGGGCCTTTACAATGAGCAGTTCTTC. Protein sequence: CASSAGLAGGGGLYNEQFF.

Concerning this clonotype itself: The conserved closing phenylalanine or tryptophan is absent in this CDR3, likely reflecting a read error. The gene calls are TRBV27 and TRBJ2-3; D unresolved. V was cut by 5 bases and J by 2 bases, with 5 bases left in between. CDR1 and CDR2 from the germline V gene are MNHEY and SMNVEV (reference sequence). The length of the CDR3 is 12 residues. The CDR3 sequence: CASSRYTDTQYS. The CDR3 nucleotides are TGTGCCAGCAGTCGGTACACAGATACGCAGTATTCT.